This T cell receptor beta chain was found in a study of PD-L1 blockade in urothelial cancer. This table comes from immunoSEQ multiplex PCR, and its TCRdb copy is limited to in-frame clones, with some not included. Found here are tens of thousands of clones, about 82% of them singletons; the top ten hold roughly 15%. The V gene end was trimmed by 4 bases and the J gene end by 8 bases; junction bases not matched to a gene: 14. The length of the CDR3 is 16 residues. Germline-derived CDR1 and CDR2 are SGHRS and YFSETQ. Indicated time point: pretreatment peripheral blood. This TCR came from a man of 80 years or more with urothelial cancer. This chain joins TRBV5-1 and TRBJ1-3; 8 bases agree with TRBD1. The input for sequencing was PBMCs, taken around atezolizumab (anti-PD-L1) treatment. CDR3 region: CASSDGQGVRGDTIYF. CDR3 DNA: TGCGCCAGCAGCGACGGACAGGGCGTTCGAGGGGACACCATATATTTT.